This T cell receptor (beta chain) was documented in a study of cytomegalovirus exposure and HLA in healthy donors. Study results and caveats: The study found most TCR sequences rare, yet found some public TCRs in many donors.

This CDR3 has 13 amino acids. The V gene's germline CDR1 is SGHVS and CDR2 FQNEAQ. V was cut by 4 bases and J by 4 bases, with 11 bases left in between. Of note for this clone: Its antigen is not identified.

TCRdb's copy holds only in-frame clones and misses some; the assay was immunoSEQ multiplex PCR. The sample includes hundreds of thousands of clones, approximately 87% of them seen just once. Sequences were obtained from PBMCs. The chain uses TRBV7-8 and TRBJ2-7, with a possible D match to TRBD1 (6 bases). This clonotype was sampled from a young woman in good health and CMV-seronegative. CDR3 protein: CASSSGTQYEQYF. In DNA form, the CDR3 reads TGTGCCAGCAGCTCCGGGACACAATACGAGCAGTACTTC.